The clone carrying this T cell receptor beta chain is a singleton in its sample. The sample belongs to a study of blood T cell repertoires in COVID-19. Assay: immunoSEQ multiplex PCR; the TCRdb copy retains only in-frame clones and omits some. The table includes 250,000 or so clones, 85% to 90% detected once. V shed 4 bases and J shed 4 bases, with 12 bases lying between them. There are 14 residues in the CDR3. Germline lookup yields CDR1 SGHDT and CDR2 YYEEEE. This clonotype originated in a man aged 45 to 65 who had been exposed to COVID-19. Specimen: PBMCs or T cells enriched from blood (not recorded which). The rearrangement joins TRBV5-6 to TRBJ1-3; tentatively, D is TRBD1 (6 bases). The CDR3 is CASSLGTRGNTIYF. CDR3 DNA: TGTGCCAGCAGCCTAGGGACAAGAGGAAACACCATATATTTT.